Following are 10 T cell receptor beta chains from one sample sequenced in a study of identical twins. Using its own MiXCR run on the 5' RACE reads, TCRdb lists one record per CDR3 protein. The repertoire holds about 520,000 distinct CDR3 sequences, with under 25% as singletons. The sample was also linked to a second study, of T cells expressing NK-cell markers.

The material sequenced was CD4+ T cells sorted from blood. These receptors all come from a woman aged 18 to 35 in good health.

The chain employs TRBV6-2 or TRBV6-3 and TRBJ1-1, with unresolved D. Germline V lookup: CDR1 MNHEY, CDR2 SVGEGT. V lost 0 bases and J 4 bases, leaving 6 bases between the germline ends. CDR3 length: 13 residues. The chain's CDR3 is CASSYSLITEAFF. The CDR3 nucleotides are TGTGCCAGCAGTTACTCCCTTATCACTGAAGCTTTCTTT.

CDR3 DNA: TGTGCCAGCAGCCGTGACAGATGGGATGAGCAGTTCTTC. Protein: CASSRDRWDEQFF. The rearrangement uses TRBV11-2 and TRBJ2-1; maybe TRBD1 (5 bases). Germline CDR1 is SGHAT and CDR2 is FQNNGV. The CDR3 contains 13 residues. The ends were cut back, 5 bases at V and 8 bases at J, with 13 bases in the middle.

The V call is TRBV6-2 or TRBV6-3, the J call TRBJ2-2; D is perhaps TRBD2 (5 bases). V was clipped by 8 bases and J by 5 bases, with 18 bases between them. The germline V gene encodes CDR1 MNHEY and CDR2 SVGEGT. The CDR3 is 15 amino acids. The DNA of the CDR3 is TGTGCCAGCGTTGGACTGTGGGGTTTAACCGGGGAGCTGTTTTTT. Translated, it gives CASVGLWGLTGELFF.

The V and J genes are TRBV6-5 and TRBJ2-1; 10 nucleotides agree with TRBD2. Germline loops: CDR1 MNHEY, CDR2 SVGAGI. V was clipped by 3 bases and J by 8 bases; unmatched bases: 4. This CDR3 region has 14 residues. The CDR3 DNA reads as TGTGCCAGCAGTTATAAGCGGGAGGGGTATGAGCAGTTCTTC. This codes for CASSYKREGYEQFF.

In this sample, this clonotype turned up many times. The chain joins TRBV20-1 to TRBJ1-1, with D hard to call. Germline V gene lookup returns CDR1 DFQATT and CDR2 SNEGSKA (reference sequence). Trimming removed 3 bases at V and 5 bases at J, with 7 bases between. The CDR3 contains 11 residues. This CDR3 is CSASPGTEAFF. DNA for the CDR3: TGCAGTGCTAGTCCCGGTACTGAAGCTTTCTTT.

Of note for this clonotype: A much larger clone lies a single base off, so this may be a read error. The chain combines TRBV29-1 with TRBJ2-3; the D is unclear. CDR1 is SQVTM, CDR2 ANQGSEA, per germline. V dropped 6 bases and J dropped 0 bases, with 22 bases sitting between them. The CDR3 is 17 residues long. This CDR3 reads CSVAPVLTRTSTDTQYF. In DNA, the CDR3 is TGCAGCGTCGCCCCTGTACTTACCCGAACTAGCACAGATACGCAGTATTTT.

This clonotype has just a few counts. The chain links TRBV18 to TRBJ2-4; 8 bases line up with TRBD1. V lost 0 bases and J lost 15; bases outside the gene matches: 7. The germline CDR1 and CDR2 sequences are KGHSH and LQKENI. This CDR3 has 13 amino acids. DNA for the CDR3: TGTGCCAGCTCACCACCAGACAGGGGAAGGGGGTACTTC. Translated, it gives CASSPPDRGRGYF.

This clonotype was counted a few times. This chain joins TRBV12-3 or TRBV12-4 and TRBJ1-5; the D is unclear. The CDR3 has 16 amino acids. The V gene lost 7 bases and the J gene lost 5 bases, with 21 bases spanning the gap. The CDR3 nucleotides read TGTGCCAGCACTAATCACCAGACCCTTCGTTATCAGCCCCAGCATTTT. Translated, it gives CASTNHQTLRYQPQHF.

The CDR3 nucleotides are TGTGCCAGCAGCTTGACGGGGGGGATGGAGACCCAGTACTTC. This translates into CASSLTGGMETQYF. The chain has TRBV5-5 and TRBJ2-5; 8 positions agree with TRBD2. CDR3 length: 14 residues. In germline, CDR1 is SGHKS, CDR2 YYEKEE (reference sequence). With 1 base clipped from V and 5 bases from J, the junction kept 4 bases outside the gene matches.

The chain combines TRBV20-1 with TRBJ1-1, with 7 nucleotides matching TRBD1. Germline V lookup: CDR1 DFQATT, CDR2 SNEGSKA (reference sequence). With 3 bases clipped from V and 5 bases from J, the junction kept 6 bases outside the gene matches. The CDR3 extends over 13 amino acids. CDR3 protein: CSARSGGKTEAFF. The CDR3 region has the DNA TGCAGTGCTAGGTCAGGGGGGAAGACTGAAGCTTTCTTT.